Shown below are 7 T cell receptor beta chains from a single sample sequenced in a study of cytomegalovirus exposure and HLA in healthy donors. This PCR relied on a set of 60 Vbeta primers and 13 Jbeta primers. TCRdb's copy holds only in-frame clones and misses some; the assay was immunoSEQ multiplex PCR. This table has some 130,000 clones, roughly 80% appearing once. The specimen sequenced was PBMCs. These receptors all come from a female donor in good health and CMV-seronegative.

This sequence joins TRBV5-1 and TRBJ2-1, with 7 positions matching TRBD2. V was clipped by 0 bases and J by 2 bases; unmatched bases: 2. Germline values: CDR1 SGHRS, CDR2 YFSETQ. The CDR3 spans 15 residues. CDR3 sequence: CASSLGGSTYNEQFF. The CDR3 coding sequence is TGCGCCAGCAGCTTGGGCGGGAGCACCTACAATGAGCAGTTCTTC.

The chain joins TRBV27 to TRBJ1-1, with D maybe TRBD1 (6 bases). V lost 6 bases, J lost 5 bases, and 13 bases lay in between. Germline CDR1 reads MNHEY; CDR2 reads SMNVEV (reference sequence). The CDR3 length is 13 residues. CDR3 residues: CASRDTGKTEAFF. CDR3 sequence (DNA): TGTGCCAGCAGAGATACAGGGAAAACTGAAGCTTTCTTT.

The rearrangement links TRBV5-6 to TRBJ2-1; TRBD2 agrees at 11 bases. Germline V gene data show CDR1 as SGHDT and CDR2 as YYEEEE. The V segment lost 0 bases and the J segment 4 bases; nucleotides outside the gene matches: 0. The length of the CDR3 is 15 residues. CDR3 sequence reads: CASSLVAGGYNEQFF. CDR3 sequence (DNA): TGTGCCAGCAGCTTGGTAGCGGGAGGGTACAATGAGCAGTTCTTC.

The chain has TRBV6-6 and TRBJ2-7; the match to TRBD1 covers 10 bases. The V and J ends lost 6 bases and 5 bases, in that order; junction bases with no gene match: 4. From germline, CDR1 is MNHNY and CDR2 SVGAGI (reference sequence). The CDR3 is 13 amino acids. CDR3 in DNA: TGTGCCAGCAGACTCGGACAGGGGGACGAGCAGTACTTC. It is translated as CASRLGQGDEQYF.

The chain carries TRBV29-1 and TRBJ2-1, with 10 bases that match TRBD1. The V gene's germline CDR1 is SQVTM and CDR2 ANQGSEA. The CDR3 runs to 14 residues. V trimming: 7 bases; J trimming: 6 bases; junction bases outside the gene matches: 9. The CDR3 DNA is TGCAGCGCAGGACAGGGGGACGGTCGCAATGAGCAGTTCTTC. Its translation is CSAGQGDGRNEQFF.

The CDR3 bases are TGTGCCAGCAGCTTAGCGGGAGGGTGGAATGAGCAGTACTTC. Residues: CASSLAGGWNEQYF. The rearrangement uses TRBV7-2 and TRBJ2-7, with 7 bases identical to TRBD2. V gave up 0 bases and J gave up 7 bases; unmatched junction bases: 6. Per germline, CDR1 SGHTA and CDR2 FQGNSA. The CDR3 consists of 14 residues. The variable domain in full, with the rest retrieved from reference TRBV7-2 and TRBJ2-7, is GAGVSQSPSNKVTEKGKDVELRCDPISGHTALYWYRQSLGQGLEFLIYFQGNSAPDKSGLPSDRFSAERTGGSVSTLTIQRTQQEDSAVYLCASSLAGGWNEQYFGPGTRLTVT.

The gene calls are TRBV7-2 and TRBJ1-2, with TRBD1 as a possible D gene (5 bases). The germline V and J ends were trimmed by 2 bases and 8 bases, with 6 bases remaining between them. The CDR3 runs to 11 residues. CDR1 and CDR2 (germline): SGHTA, FQGNSA. For the CDR3, the DNA is TGTGCCAGCAGCTTAAGGGGAGGCTACACCTTC. Translating it yields CASSLRGGYTF.